This TCR beta chain was captured by sequencing in a study of cytomegalovirus exposure and HLA in healthy donors. The study, taken as a whole, reports: It was likely that a cluster of highly shared sequence variants was a sequencing artifact.

Germline V gene lookup returns CDR1 SGDLS and CDR2 YYNGEE. This CDR3 has 16 residues. The study ran its PCR with 60 Vbeta and 13 Jbeta primers. Repertoires were generated with immunoSEQ multiplex PCR, while TCRdb's copy carries only in-frame clones and drops some. The data contain approximately 200,000 clones, approximately 82% of them seen just once; the ten biggest clones take up around 2.1%. Concerning this clone itself: Antigen: not known. The junction departs from germline at one end; a sequencing error may be responsible.

The clonotype was recovered from a woman under 30 in good health and CMV-seropositive. Input material: PBMCs. The chain uses TRBV9 and TRBJ2-6, with D tentatively TRBD1 (5 bases). In nucleotides, the CDR3 is TGTGCCAGCAGCGTCAGGGTTTCCTCTGGGGCCAACGGCCTGACTTTC. It is translated as CASSVRVSSGANGLTF.